This note documents a single T cell receptor (beta chain) sequence. Its target is not known. The sample comes from a study of cytomegalovirus exposure and HLA in healthy donors. A multiplex PCR was run with 60 Vbeta primers and 13 Jbeta primers. Measured with immunoSEQ multiplex PCR; TCRdb has only the in-frame clones, and not every one. The data contain roughly 130,000 clones, around four fifths of them seen just once; the ten biggest clones take up over 2%. The study, taken as a whole, reports: Cytomegalovirus association was listed for roughly 160 TCR beta chains. It has been reported that TCR beta sequences accurately predicted the HLA-A and HLA-B alleles of most subjects.

CDR3 size: 18 residues. Germline V gene lookup returns CDR1 LGHNA and CDR2 YSLEER. Trimming shortened V by 4 bases and J by 0 bases, and 16 bases separated the two germline ends. The sequence derives from a woman aged 40 to 50 in good health and CMV-seropositive. The sequenced material came from PBMCs. This chain connects TRBV4-3 to TRBJ1-6; D perhaps matches TRBD1 (5 bases). The CDR3: CASSRTYAGGSYNSPLHF. Here the CDR3 DNA reads TGCGCCAGCAGCCGAACGTACGCCGGGGGCTCCTATAATTCACCCCTCCACTTT.